These 22 T cell receptor beta chains were all obtained from the same sample, sequenced in a study of immune cell composition in non-small cell lung cancer. Some clones are missing from TCRdb's copy, which holds only in-frame ones; the method was immunoSEQ multiplex PCR. This sample has over 6,000 clones; 84% occur once, and the top ten carry 12%. Normal lung sampling was at least 3 cm from the tumour, as distant as possible. The specimen sequenced was non-adjacent lung tissue. The receptors were sampled from a human donor with non-small cell lung cancer.

The chain couples TRBV5-1 to TRBJ2-3; D gene unclear. The V and J ends lost 3 bases and 5 bases respectively, with 10 bases between them. CDR3 length: 13 residues. CDR1 and CDR2 from the germline V gene are SGHRS and YFSETQ. For the CDR3, the DNA is TGCGCCAGCAGCTCCTACCGTAGAGATACGCAGTATTTT. It yields the protein CASSSYRRDTQYF.

The chain employs TRBV9 and TRBJ1-2; 9 bases are a match to TRBD1. Germline V gene data show CDR1 as SGDLS and CDR2 as YYNGEE. The trim removed 0 bases at V and 7 bases at J, leaving 10 bases unmatched. This CDR3 comprises 16 residues. The CDR3 DNA reads as TGTGCCAGCAGCGTAGGCCCCACTGGACAGGGGATTGGCTACACCTTC. Its translation: CASSVGPTGQGIGYTF.

This clone was recorded a few times. The CDR3 loop is CASSTLEGQSYEQYF. The CDR3 coding sequence is TGTGCCAGTAGTACCCTAGAGGGACAGTCCTACGAGCAGTACTTC. The chain employs TRBV19 and TRBJ2-7; 7 bases line up with TRBD1. The germline gives CDR1 LNHDA, CDR2 SQIVND (reference sequence). The CDR3 extends over 15 amino acids. The trim removed 4 bases at V and 1 base at J, leaving 7 bases unmatched.

The chain uses TRBV19 and TRBJ2-1; the D gene is possibly TRBD1 (5 bases). Germline V gene lookup returns CDR1 LNHDA and CDR2 SQIVND (reference sequence). V lost 8 bases and J lost 6, with 11 bases in between. This CDR3 contains 12 residues. The CDR3 here is CASRPTGNEQFF. CDR3 nucleotides: TGTGCCAGTCGGCCCACAGGCAATGAGCAGTTCTTC.

This chain uses TRBV29-1 with TRBJ2-1; 8 bases map to TRBD2. The germline CDR1 and CDR2 sequences are SQVTM and ANQGSEA. The CDR3 length is 12 residues. Trimming removed 6 bases from V and 4 bases from J; junction bases left unmatched: 2. CDR3 amino acids: CSVAGGYNEQFF. CDR3 sequence (DNA): TGCAGCGTGGCGGGGGGATACAATGAGCAGTTCTTC.

The rearrangement links TRBV20-1 to TRBJ2-5; no definite D call. The V gene's germline CDR1 is DFQATT and CDR2 SNEGSKA (reference sequence). CDR3 size: 11 residues. V shed 3 bases and J shed 2 bases, with 4 bases lying between them. CDR3 coding DNA: TGCAGTGCTAGTTTTCAAGAGACCCAGTACTTC. This gives the protein CSASFQETQYF.

The genes are TRBV4-3 and TRBJ1-2; no clear D gene. Germline-derived CDR1 and CDR2 are LGHNA and YSLEER. CDR3 length: 15 residues. Deletions cut 1 base from V and 0 bases from J, with 9 bases between. Here the CDR3 reads CASSQGLESNYGYTF. In nucleotides, the CDR3 is TGCGCCAGCAGCCAAGGTTTAGAATCTAACTATGGCTACACCTTC.

This chain uses TRBV12-2 with TRBJ1-2. TRBV12-2 is annotated as a pseudogene. This CDR3 region has 15 residues. The CDR3 DNA sequence: TGTGCAAGTCGCCCAGGAGTGACCGCTTACTATGGCTACACCTTC. The encoded protein is CASRPGVTAYYGYTF.

This clone has more than one count but fewer than ten. V and J are TRBV4-3 and TRBJ1-1; unclear D gene. CDR1 is LGHNA, CDR2 YSLEER, per germline. The ends were cut back, 0 bases at V and 1 base at J, with 9 bases in the middle. The CDR3 spans 15 residues. The chain's CDR3 is CASSQEWPENTEAFF. DNA for the CDR3: TGCGCCAGCAGCCAAGAGTGGCCCGAGAACACTGAAGCTTTCTTT.

The chain has TRBV10-3 and TRBJ2-7; weak D call: TRBD2 (6 bases). In germline, CDR1 is ENHRY, CDR2 SYGVKD. Trimming took 2 bases from V and 3 from J, leaving 14 bases between them. This CDR3 has 15 residues. CDR3 sequence: CAISETPSAGYEQYF. Written as DNA, the CDR3 is TGTGCCATCAGTGAGACCCCTAGCGCGGGCTACGAGCAGTACTTC.

This sequence joins TRBV13 and TRBJ1-1, with TRBD1 as a possible D gene (5 bases). V lost 0 bases and J lost 5, with 16 bases in between. The CDR3 is 16 residues long. Germline V gene sequence: CDR1 PRHDT, CDR2 FYEKMQ (reference sequence). The CDR3 region has the DNA TGTGCCAGCAGCTTAGGTGGGGCAGAATTAATGACTGAAGCTTTCTTT. As protein: CASSLGGAELMTEAFF.

This clone was seen only once. This rearrangement joins TRBV18 to TRBJ2-7, with 8 positions matching TRBD2. Germline V CDR1 and CDR2: KGHSH, LQKENI. The CDR3 has 13 residues. The trim removed 8 bases at V and 9 bases at J, leaving 12 bases unmatched. The CDR3 sequence is CASSAPGGSGQYF. CDR3 bases: TGTGCCAGCAGTGCCCCGGGAGGGAGCGGGCAGTACTTC.

The chain links TRBV7-9 to TRBJ2-7; no definite D call. CDR3 length: 11 amino acids. V was cut by 5 bases and J by 1 base, with 3 bases left in between. Germline V gene sequence: CDR1 SEHNR, CDR2 FQNEAQ (reference sequence). As DNA, the CDR3 is TGTGCCAGCAGCGCATCCTACGAGCAGTACTTC. Protein sequence: CASSASYEQYF.

This clone was seen a single time. The chain has TRBV27 and TRBJ2-7; D unresolved. Per germline, CDR1 MNHEY and CDR2 SMNVEV (reference sequence). CDR3 length: 13 residues. V lost 0 bases, J lost 6 bases, and 9 bases lay in between. The CDR3 region has the DNA TGTGCCAGCAGTTTATCGCACGTCTCCGAGCAGTACTTC. Translated, it gives CASSLSHVSEQYF.

CDR3: CASSLNLEDTQYF. In DNA form, the CDR3 reads TGTGCCAGCAGCTTAAATCTAGAAGATACGCAGTATTTT. The chain joins TRBV7-3 to TRBJ2-3; D is unclear. Germline V gene sequence: CDR1 SGHTA, CDR2 FQGTGA. The CDR3 spans 13 residues. The V gene lost 1 base and the J gene lost 5 bases, with 7 bases spanning the gap.

This rearrangement joins TRBV6-1 to TRBJ1-2; D is ambiguous. V lost 0 bases to trimming and J lost 3 bases, with 8 bases between them. CDR1 is MNHNS and CDR2 is SASEGT in the germline V gene. The CDR3 covers 14 residues. In DNA, the CDR3 is TGTGCCAGCAGTGAAGCGAACTCAGACTATGGCTACACCTTC. Its protein is CASSEANSDYGYTF.

The rearrangement joins TRBV19 to TRBJ2-3, with a tentative D call TRBD2 (6 bases). Trimming left V 5 bases short and J 4 bases short, with 19 bases between. Germline assignment: CDR1 LNHDA and CDR2 SQIVND (reference sequence). The CDR3 sequence is 16 residues long. The CDR3 DNA sequence: TGTGCCAGTAGTTCACCGCGACGGGGGTTAGCAGATACGCAGTATTTT. Residues: CASSSPRRGLADTQYF.

The chain combines TRBV11-2 with TRBJ2-3; no clear D gene. The CDR3 is 13 residues long. V lost 7 bases and J 3 bases, leaving 11 bases between the germline ends. The germline V gene has CDR1 SGHAT and CDR2 FQNNGV. The CDR3 DNA sequence: TGTGCCAGCAACCCGGGCCCGACAGATACGCAGTATTTT. Amino acids: CASNPGPTDTQYF.

This chain uses TRBV30 with TRBJ1-1; D unclear. Trimming shortened V by 8 bases and J by 10 bases, and 23 bases separated the two germline ends. Per germline, CDR1 GTSNPN and CDR2 SVGIG (reference sequence). The CDR3 sequence is 13 residues long. The CDR3 region is CARDKKGREGAFF. The CDR3 DNA sequence: TGTGCCCGGGATAAGAAAGGCCGGGAGGGAGCTTTCTTT.

The rearrangement uses TRBV7-8 and TRBJ1-6; 7 nucleotides agree with TRBD1. The CDR3 is 16 amino acids. The germline V gene encodes CDR1 SGHVS and CDR2 FQNEAQ. V shed 1 base and J 10 bases; nucleotides not matched to a gene: 10. CDR3 in DNA: TGTGCCAGCAGCTTAGGAGAGGGGGCGGCCCTCTCACCCCTCCACTTT. Protein sequence: CASSLGEGAALSPLHF.

This sequence joins TRBV6-5 and TRBJ2-7, with D possibly being TRBD2 (5 bases). V was pared by 6 bases and J by 1 base, with 16 bases between. In germline, CDR1 is MNHEY, CDR2 SVGAGI. The CDR3 is 15 amino acids. The CDR3 bases are TGTGCCAGCAGCACTAGTATTCCCCCGTCCTACGAGCAGTACTTC. Its translation is CASSTSIPPSYEQYF.

The chain carries TRBV5-4 and TRBJ1-2; possibly TRBD1 for D (6 bases). Germline V gene sequence: CDR1 SGHNT, CDR2 YYREEE (reference sequence). V was trimmed by 4 bases and J by 1 base, leaving 26 bases between them. The CDR3 contains 19 residues. CDR3: CASSPSFTGKVGNNYGYTF. Written as DNA, the CDR3 is TGTGCCAGCAGCCCATCCTTTACAGGGAAGGTCGGTAATAACTATGGCTACACCTTC.